A single sample gave rise to the 4 T cell receptor beta chains below, sequenced in a study of blood T cell repertoires in COVID-19. Sequencing used immunoSEQ multiplex PCR; TCRdb keeps in-frame clones, though not all of them. In the table there are approximately 120,000 clones, about 79% of which are singletons. Sequenced input: peripheral blood. These receptors were collected from a woman at least 80 years old with active or convalescent COVID-19.

This chain joins TRBV18 and TRBJ1-5; D uncertain. Germline CDR1 reads KGHSH; CDR2 reads LQKENI. This CDR3 contains 15 residues. V was clipped by 4 bases and J by 11 bases, with 21 bases between them. The CDR3 coding sequence is TGTGCCAGCTCACAGGACTTGACTGGGCCGGTAGCCCAGCATTTT. Translation gives CASSQDLTGPVAQHF. Full variable domain (missing parts from reference TRBV18 and TRBJ1-5): NAGVMQNPRHLVRRRGQEARLRCSPMKGHSHVYWYRQLPEEGLKFMVYLQKENIIDESGMPKERFSAEFPKEGPSILRIQQVVRGDSAAYFCASSQDLTGPVAQHFGDGTRLSIL.

V is TRBV5-6 and J is TRBJ2-5; no clear D. The CDR3 is 15 residues long. Germline V CDR1 and CDR2: SGHDT, YYEEEE. V lost 4 bases, J lost 2 bases, and 15 bases lay in between. The DNA of the CDR3 is TGTGCCAGCAGCCCAATAGTGGCAGGTCAAGAGACCCAGTACTTC. The encoded protein is CASSPIVAGQETQYF.

This chain connects TRBV6-6 to TRBJ1-1, with a possible D match to TRBD1 (5 bases). From germline, CDR1 is MNHNY and CDR2 SVGAGI (reference sequence). The CDR3 spans 13 residues. V lost 1 base and J lost 6, with 9 bases in between. The CDR3 nucleotides read TGTGCCAGCAGTTACTTGCGGGGGGCTGAAGCTTTCTTT. Translation: CASSYLRGAEAFF.

The chain is built from TRBV28 and TRBJ2-7, with 8 positions matching TRBD1. V was pared by 7 bases and J by 2 bases, with 13 bases of the junction left unmatched. This CDR3 comprises 16 residues. Germline V gene sequence: CDR1 MDHEN, CDR2 SYDVKM. DNA of the CDR3: TGTGCCAGCACCAAAAGGGGGCAGGGGGCGGCCTACGAGCAGTACTTC. Translating it yields CASTKRGQGAAYEQYF.